This T cell receptor (beta chain) was recovered during a study of T cells after yellow fever vaccination. The wider study: SMART-Seq v4 Ultra Low Input prepared the low-cell-number fractions. Study results and caveats: Weaker overall, the secondary response nonetheless peaked faster (day 5 versus 15).

This clonotype was seen ten or more times. The antigen is not known. TCRdb analysed the 5' RACE reads with MiXCR anew, one entry per CDR3 protein. The sample includes some 100,000 distinct CDR3 sequences, about 6.8% of them seen just once. CDR3 length: 14 residues. Germline trimming cut 1 base from V and 8 bases from J; bases unmatched to any gene: 4. Germline V gene lookup returns CDR1 SGHTA and CDR2 FQGNSA. The chain joins TRBV7-2 to TRBJ2-2, with TRBD2 matching 7 bases. The starting material was CD4+ T cells sorted from PBMCs, obtained more than 35 days after the first yellow fever vaccination. The receptor's source is a young man who received the YFV17D yellow fever vaccine. CDR3 sequence reads: CASSLGGGFGELFF. Here the CDR3 DNA reads TGTGCCAGCAGCTTAGGGGGGGGATTTGGGGAGCTGTTTTTT.